These 29 T cell receptor beta chains came from one sample sequenced in a study of blood T cell repertoires in COVID-19. TCRdb's copy holds only in-frame clones and misses some; the assay was immunoSEQ multiplex PCR. The top ten hold approximately 9.4% of the sample, which has under 300,000 clones, 70% to 85% seen once. Sequencing was performed on peripheral blood. These receptors were obtained from a woman older than 75 with acute or convalescent COVID-19.

V is TRBV11-3 and J is TRBJ2-1; tentative D call: TRBD2 (6 bases). The germline CDR1 and CDR2 sequences are SGHNT and YENEEA. V was shortened by 0 bases and J by 0 bases, with 15 bases between the two germline ends. This CDR3 is 18 amino acids long. The CDR3 region has the DNA TGTGCCAGCAGCTTAGATTATAGCGGCCCCAGCTCCTACAATGAGCAGTTCTTC. It codes for CASSLDYSGPSSYNEQFF.

The chain has TRBV28 and TRBJ2-7; a weak D match, TRBD2 (6 bases). Deletions cut 5 bases from V and 4 bases from J, with 18 bases between. This CDR3 contains 15 residues. Germline assignment: CDR1 MDHEN and CDR2 SYDVKM. The CDR3 spells CASSRGSWGFYEQYF. The CDR3 DNA is TGTGCCAGCAGTCGGGGGTCTTGGGGTTTTTACGAGCAGTACTTC.

The chain is built from TRBV19 and TRBJ1-6; no firm D call. Deletions cut 3 bases from V and 10 bases from J, with 16 bases between. Germline CDR1 LNHDA, CDR2 SQIVND (reference sequence). This CDR3 region has 15 residues. CDR3 sequence: CASSIPRHRGSPLHF. The DNA of the CDR3 is TGTGCCAGTAGTATCCCCCGGCATCGGGGATCACCCCTCCACTTT.

The chain employs TRBV14 and TRBJ2-1, with 10 bases identical to TRBD2. Trimming cost V 4 bases and J 9 bases; bases outside gene matches: 3. In germline, CDR1 is SGHDN, CDR2 FVKESK. The CDR3 is 13 amino acids. CDR3 coding DNA: TGTGCCAGCAGCCTTATAGCGGGGGGTGAGCAGTTCTTC. This gives the protein CASSLIAGGEQFF. The variable domain in full, with the rest retrieved from reference TRBV14 and TRBJ2-1, is EAGVTQFPSHSVIEKGQTVTLRCDPISGHDNLYWYRRVMGKEIKFLLHFVKESKQDESGMPNNRFLAERTGGTYSTLKVQPAELEDSGVYFCASSLIAGGEQFFGPGTRLTVL.

The chain is built from TRBV5-5 and TRBJ2-3, with a tentative D call TRBD1 (5 bases). The CDR3 contains 15 residues. Per germline, CDR1 SGHKS and CDR2 YYEKEE (reference sequence). V lost 4 bases and J lost 3, with 15 bases in between. In nucleotides, the CDR3 is TGTGCCAGCAGCCCCCCCAGGGCCGGGACAGATACGCAGTATTTT. As protein: CASSPPRAGTDTQYF. Filled out from reference TRBV5-5 and TRBJ2-3, the complete variable domain reads DAGVTQSPTHLIKTRGQQVTLRCSPISGHKSVSWYQQVLGQGPQFIFQYYEKEERGRGNFPDRFSARQFPNYSSELNVNALLLGDSALYLCASSPPRAGTDTQYFGPGTRLTVL.

This clone was seen just once. The chain employs TRBV5-6 and TRBJ1-1, with D possibly matching TRBD1 (6 bases). Trimming removed 4 bases at V and 4 bases at J, with 14 bases between. Germline assignment: CDR1 SGHDT and CDR2 YYEEEE. The CDR3 runs 14 residues. The CDR3 is CASSSRTEGTEAFF. The CDR3 DNA is TGTGCCAGCAGCAGCCGGACAGAAGGCACTGAAGCTTTCTTT.

The chain couples TRBV6-5 to TRBJ1-2; TRBD1 agrees at 9 bases. J was trimmed by 8 bases and V by 6 bases; bases with no gene match: 7. Germline CDR1 is MNHEY and CDR2 is SVGAGI. CDR3 size: 13 residues. In DNA form, the CDR3 reads TGTGCCAGCAGCCGAGGACAGGGGAACGGCTACACCTTC. Amino acid sequence: CASSRGQGNGYTF.

This clone was seen more than once but under ten times. The rearrangement links TRBV15 to TRBJ1-1; tentative D call: TRBD1 (5 bases). The CDR3 is made up of 13 amino acids. V lost 6 bases, J lost 6 bases, and 14 bases lay in between. Germline loops: CDR1 LNHNV, CDR2 YYDKDF (reference sequence). Written as DNA, the CDR3 is TGTGCCACCAGAGGGGCAGGGTATCCTGAAGCTTTCTTT. Its translation is CATRGAGYPEAFF.

The chain joins TRBV28 to TRBJ1-1; D gene unclear. Trimming cost V 6 bases and J 1 base, with 12 bases left between them. Germline V lookup: CDR1 MDHEN, CDR2 SYDVKM. The CDR3 runs 14 residues. CDR3 nucleotides: TGTGCCAGCAGAGGAGGACCTTCGAACACTGAAGCTTTCTTT. It codes for CASRGGPSNTEAFF.

The J gene is TRBJ2-7, the V gene TRBV18; a weak D match, TRBD1 (6 bases). The germline gives CDR1 KGHSH, CDR2 LQKENI. V lost 4 bases to trimming and J lost 0 bases, with 13 bases between them. CDR3 length: 15 amino acids. Written as DNA, the CDR3 is TGTGCCAGCTCACGAGAAGGACAGAGCTCCTACGAGCAGTACTTC. Translation gives CASSREGQSSYEQYF.

The chain recombines TRBV30 with TRBJ2-3; D might be TRBD1 (6 bases). CDR1 and CDR2 (germline): GTSNPN, SVGIG (reference sequence). The CDR3 is 14 residues long. V shed 6 bases and J shed 3 bases, with 16 bases lying between them. CDR3 sequence (DNA): TGTGCCTGTCAACAGGGCCCAGCAACAGATACGCAGTATTTT. It codes for CACQQGPATDTQYF.

V gene TRBV28 combines with J gene TRBJ1-5, with TRBD1 matching 9 bases. With V trimmed by 2 bases and J by 3 bases, 8 bases remained unmatched. Germline lookup yields CDR1 MDHEN and CDR2 SYDVKM. The CDR3 covers 17 residues. The CDR3 DNA follows: TGTGCCAGCAGTTTAATTTTTGGGACAGGGCTCAATCAGCCCCAGCATTTT. Translated: CASSLIFGTGLNQPQHF.

This chain joins TRBV5-1 and TRBJ2-3; 7 bases match TRBD1. Germline V CDR1 and CDR2: SGHRS, YFSETQ. With V trimmed by 7 bases and J by 0 bases, 8 bases remained unmatched. CDR3 length equals 15 residues. The CDR3 loop reads CASGPTGVSTDTQYF. As DNA, the CDR3 is TGCGCCAGCGGCCCCACAGGGGTCAGCACAGATACGCAGTATTTT.

The chain couples TRBV6-1 to TRBJ1-2, with 9 bases lining up with TRBD1. Germline lookup yields CDR1 MNHNS and CDR2 SASEGT. J gave up 0 bases and V 3 bases, and 14 bases lay outside the gene matches. This CDR3 is built from 19 residues. The CDR3 loop is CASSDMSPGQGRSNYGYTF. CDR3 DNA sequence: TGTGCCAGCAGTGATATGTCCCCGGGACAGGGTAGATCTAACTATGGCTACACCTTC.

V gene TRBV3-1 (or the pseudogene TRBV3-2) combines with J gene TRBJ2-3; TRBD2 matches 11 bases. CDR3 size: 16 residues. Trimming removed 1 base from V and 5 bases from J; junction bases left unmatched: 5. Germline CDR1 reads LGHDT; CDR2 reads YNNKEL (reference sequence). The DNA for the CDR3 is TGTGCCAGCAGCCAAGTAGCGGGGGGGCTCGTAGATACGCAGTATTTT. It yields the protein CASSQVAGGLVDTQYF.

The chain couples TRBV7-2 to TRBJ2-1, with TRBD2 matching over 9 bases. Germline-derived CDR1 and CDR2 are SGHTA and FQGNSA. CDR3 length: 15 amino acids. Trimming took 4 bases from V and 7 from J; bases not matched to a gene: 8. The CDR3 sequence: CASSYPPSGGNEQFF. The CDR3 DNA reads as TGTGCCAGCAGCTACCCCCCAAGCGGGGGGAATGAGCAGTTCTTC.

Concerning this clone itself: The sample contains more than one DNA sequence encoding this CDR3. CDR3 loop: CASSGGDSTDTQYF. CDR3 bases: TGCGCCAGCAGCGGGGGGGATAGCACAGATACGCAGTATTTT. The rearrangement uses TRBV5-1 and TRBJ2-3; 7 nucleotides align to TRBD2. V shed 4 bases and J 0 bases; nucleotides not matched to a gene: 2. The CDR3 consists of 14 residues. Germline V lookup: CDR1 SGHRS, CDR2 YFSETQ. Supplemented by reference TRBV5-1 and TRBJ2-3, the full variable domain reads KAGVTQTPRYLIKTRGQQVTLSCSPISGHRSVSWYQQTPGQGLQFLFEYFSETQRNKGNFPGRFSGRQFSNSRSEMNVSTLELGDSALYLCASSGGDSTDTQYFGPGTRLTVL.

The chain combines TRBV2 with TRBJ2-2; D is undetermined. The CDR3 totals 12 residues. Trimming took 6 bases from V and 5 from J, leaving 7 bases between them. CDR1 is SNHLY, CDR2 FYNNEI, per germline. CDR3 region: CASRVRTGELFF. DNA for the CDR3: TGTGCCAGCAGGGTGAGGACCGGGGAGCTGTTTTTT.

This clone was detected only once. This sequence joins TRBV18 and TRBJ1-3; D remains ambiguous. CDR1 is KGHSH and CDR2 is LQKENI in the germline V gene. V gave up 3 bases and J gave up 0 bases, with 6 bases separating them. CDR3 size: 14 residues. The CDR3 nucleotides read TGTGCCAGCTCACCCTCTAACTCTGGAAACACCATATATTTT. Its translation is CASSPSNSGNTIYF.

The chain joins TRBV9 to TRBJ2-7; no firm D call. Between the trimmed V and J ends, which lost 0 bases and 6 bases, there was a span of 10 bases. Germline values: CDR1 SGDLS, CDR2 YYNGEE. The CDR3 extends over 13 amino acids. CDR3 DNA: TGTGCCAGCAGCGTAGGTCAGGCTTCCGAGCAGTACTTC. Encoded protein: CASSVGQASEQYF.

In its sample, this clone was seen once. This chain uses TRBV10-3 with TRBJ2-4, with D hard to call. The CDR3 contains 17 residues. Germline CDR1 is ENHRY and CDR2 is SYGVKD. The V and J ends lost 0 bases and 0 bases respectively, with 12 bases between them. The CDR3 spells CAISESDGRLAKNIQYF. The CDR3 bases are TGTGCCATCAGTGAGTCAGACGGAAGACTAGCCAAAAACATTCAGTACTTC.

With regard to this clone: At one end the junction does not follow the germline gene, possibly because of a read error. The V call is TRBV7-7, the J call TRBJ2-3; D remains unclear. The CDR3 is made up of 14 amino acids. Germline V gene data show CDR1 as SSHAT and CDR2 as FNYEAQ (reference sequence). The CDR3 DNA reads as TGTGCTAGCAGCTTAGGGCCCGACACAGATACGCAGTATTTT. It yields the protein CASSLGPDTDTQYF.

The chain is built from TRBV14 and TRBJ1-2; 7 bases agree with TRBD1. This CDR3 comprises 14 residues. CDR1 and CDR2 from the germline V gene are SGHDN and FVKESK. J gave up 7 bases and V 5 bases, and 10 bases lay outside the gene matches. CDR3 amino acids: CASSVTGVSAGYTF. The CDR3 nucleotides read TGTGCCAGCAGCGTTACAGGGGTTTCGGCTGGCTACACCTTC.

V gene TRBV14 combines with J gene TRBJ2-1; 8 bases map to TRBD2. Looked up from germline, CDR1 is SGHDN and CDR2 is FVKESK. The J segment lost 9 bases and the V segment lost 0 bases, leaving 7 bases of the junction unmatched. The CDR3 covers 15 residues. The CDR3 nucleotides read TGTGCCAGCAGCCAAGAGTGGACTAGCTTGAGTGAGCAGTTCTTC. Protein: CASSQEWTSLSEQFF. Drawing the rest from reference TRBV14 and TRBJ2-1, the complete variable domain is EAGVTQFPSHSVIEKGQTVTLRCDPISGHDNLYWYRRVMGKEIKFLLHFVKESKQDESGMPNNRFLAERTGGTYSTLKVQPAELEDSGVYFCASSQEWTSLSEQFFGPGTRLTVL.

This clone was observed a handful of times. The chain employs TRBV12-5 and TRBJ1-1; D not certain. Trimming removed 0 bases at V and 8 bases at J, with 4 bases between. The CDR3 contains 11 residues. Looked up from germline, CDR1 is LGHNT and CDR2 is FRNRAP. The CDR3 sequence: CASGLVEEAFF. The CDR3 bases are TGTGCTAGTGGTTTGGTAGAGGAAGCTTTCTTT.

CDR3 DNA: TGTGCCAGCAGCTCCGGACAGGGTGGGAATACGCAGTATTTT. This gives the protein CASSSGQGGNTQYF. The chain couples TRBV7-3 to TRBJ2-3; 8 nucleotides match TRBD1. V shed 4 bases and J 7 bases; nucleotides not matched to a gene: 7. The CDR3 has 14 amino acids. Germline V gene lookup returns CDR1 SGHTA and CDR2 FQGTGA.

The chain employs TRBV4-1 and TRBJ2-3; TRBD2 matches 12 bases. The germline gives CDR1 MGHRA, CDR2 YSYEKL. V shed 1 base, J shed 4 bases, and the junction held 6 bases outside the gene matches. This CDR3 has 17 amino acids. The CDR3 is CASSQASSGGAPDTQYF. The CDR3 nucleotides read TGCGCCAGCAGCCAAGCCTCTAGCGGGGGGGCCCCAGATACGCAGTATTTT.

This clone was seen a handful of times. The V gene is TRBV9, the J gene TRBJ1-2, with D possibly being TRBD1 (6 bases). Germline assignment: CDR1 SGDLS and CDR2 YYNGEE. Deletions cut 4 bases from V and 0 bases from J, with 13 bases between. The CDR3 has 15 residues. The CDR3 sequence is CASSPGGATNYGYTF. CDR3 DNA sequence: TGTGCCAGCAGCCCTGGGGGGGCAACTAACTATGGCTACACCTTC.

The V call is TRBV2, the J call TRBJ2-7; 7 bases are a match to TRBD1. Germline loops: CDR1 SNHLY, CDR2 FYNNEI. The trim removed 5 bases at V and 5 bases at J, leaving 6 bases unmatched. CDR3 size: 13 residues. The CDR3 bases are TGTGCCAGCAGTTCGCAGGGGGTCCACGAGCAGTACTTC. Translated: CASSSQGVHEQYF.